The T cell receptor (beta chain) described here comes from a study of chemoradiotherapy in HPV16-positive cancers. Method: immunoSEQ multiplex PCR; TCRdb's copy keeps in-frame clones and lacks some. This table holds 13,000 or so clones, about 85% found once. Germline assignment: CDR1 WNHNN and CDR2 SYGVQD (reference sequence). This CDR3 contains 17 residues. V lost 6 bases, J lost 9 bases, and 18 bases stayed unmatched. The rearrangement joins TRBV10-1 to TRBJ2-1; the match to TRBD1 covers 9 bases. This TCR came from a human donor with HPV-associated anogenital cancer. The source was blood, collected from a patient who underwent chemoradiotherapy. CDR3 amino acids: CASSYTQDRGLMREQFF. The DNA of the CDR3 is TGCGCCAGCAGCTACACGCAGGACAGGGGATTGATGCGTGAGCAGTTCTTC.